A selection of T cell receptor beta chains follows, all from one sample in a study of a mutant IDH1 vaccine in newly diagnosed glioma. Sequencing used immunoSEQ multiplex PCR; TCRdb keeps in-frame clones, though not all of them. The sample contains about 28,000 clones, around 89% of which appear only once. Their antigens are not known. This specimen was PBMCs, taken from a glioma patient whose treatment included an IDH1 peptide vaccine. The source is a man between 18 and 29 years old with glioma. Each CDR3 is given with its conserved first and last residue. Each record gives: V gene, CDR3 protein.

>TRBV29-1
CSVAPRTGGSEQYF
>TRBV4-3
CASSQDGSARAEAFF
>TRBV6-6
CASSYNGDSSNQPQHF
>TRBV19
CASSNRGRTDTQYF
>TRBV19
CASSPVLRGGGNTEAFF
>TRBV18
CASSPGTGIYNEQFF
>TRBV4-2
CASSLIISGTSGSTDTQYF
>TRBV29-1
CSVESGGSRSEAFF
>TRBV30
CAWSIRGGNYGYTF
>TRBV6-5
CASSYSNSPTYEQYF
>TRBV28
CASHQGVVPQHF
>TRBV15
CATSTTGGNTEAFF
>TRBV5-1
CASSSDQTYEQYF
>TRBV14
CASSPRQGRRETQYF
>TRBV13
CASSLLSGGHTEAFF
>TRBV18
CASSPRGADTEAFF
>TRBV19
CASSIGTSSYEQYF
>TRBV27
CASTPIAGGEGYEQYF
>TRBV6-6
CASSYLEGHLTEAFF
>TRBV29-1
CSITGDNTGELFF
>TRBV2
CASKQGNTEAFF
>TRBV6-6
CASSLDRGTEAFF
>TRBV2
CASSLYRGAVNEKLFF